The 21 T cell receptor beta chains given below trace back to one sample, sequenced in a study of shared clonotypes between healthy human individuals. Data came from immunoSEQ multiplex PCR; TCRdb stores just in-frame clones and leaves some out. The top ten hold 1.5% of the sample, which has 850,000 to 1,200,000 clones, under 80% seen once. The sample taken for sequencing was memory CD4+ T cells sorted from blood. The subset denotes: CD45RA-negative fraction. These receptors were taken from a man in his late teens or twenties in good health.

Regarding this clone: This CDR3 is also generated by other DNA sequences in the sample. This chain uses TRBV9 with TRBJ2-5; tentative D call: TRBD2 (5 bases). Trimming removed 0 bases at V and 3 bases at J, with 9 bases between. The CDR3 spans 14 residues. The germline gives CDR1 SGDLS, CDR2 YYNGEE. The CDR3 DNA reads TGTGCCAGCAGCGTAGGTGACGGGAAAGAGACCCAGTACTTC. Translated: CASSVGDGKETQYF.

This clone has a handful of counts. This rearrangement joins TRBV19 to TRBJ2-7; 9 bases map to TRBD1. V gave up 5 bases and J gave up 6 bases; unmatched junction bases: 11. Germline CDR1 LNHDA, CDR2 SQIVND (reference sequence). The CDR3 is made up of 15 amino acids. CDR3 in amino acids: CASSPNPGTGSEQYF. Written as DNA, the CDR3 is TGTGCCAGTAGTCCAAATCCCGGGACAGGGTCCGAGCAGTACTTC.

Of note for this clone: The sample carries other DNA sequences with the same CDR3. The chain carries TRBV11-2 and TRBJ2-7, with D unresolved. The CDR3 totals 14 residues. V lost 1 base to trimming and J lost 0 bases, with 7 bases between them. CDR1 and CDR2 from the germline V gene are SGHAT and FQNNGV. The CDR3 DNA is TGTGCCAGCAGCTTAGTTCTGAGCTCCTACGAGCAGTACTTC. This codes for CASSLVLSSYEQYF.

The chain is built from TRBV7-3 and TRBJ2-1; 7 bases map to TRBD2. After removal of 5 bases from V and 9 bases from J, the junction contained 19 bases not matched to a gene. The CDR3 sequence is 17 residues long. Germline V gene sequence: CDR1 SGHTA, CDR2 FQGTGA. The CDR3 nucleotides are TGTGCCAGCAGCCAGATCGTGGCTAGCGGTCCAGGCGGTGAGCAGTTCTTC. This gives the protein CASSQIVASGPGGEQFF. The variable domain in full, completed from reference TRBV7-3 and TRBJ2-1, reads GAGVSQTPSNKVTEKGKYVELRCDPISGHTALYWYRQSLGQGPEFLIYFQGTGAADDSGLPNDRFFAVRPEGSVSTLKIQRTERGDSAVYLCASSQIVASGPGGEQFFGPGTRLTVL.

This clone appeared a few times. The genes are TRBV30 and TRBJ1-6; TRBD1 aligns across 7 bases. The CDR3 covers 14 residues. The germline V gene encodes CDR1 GTSNPN and CDR2 SVGIG (reference sequence). J lost 7 bases, V lost 1 base, and 4 bases had no gene match. CDR3 residues: CAWSGGTVNSPLHF. The CDR3 DNA sequence: TGTGCCTGGAGTGGAGGGACAGTAAATTCACCCCTCCACTTT.

This clone has more than one count but fewer than ten. V is TRBV7-3 and J is TRBJ1-1; D call uncertain. This CDR3 contains 14 residues. CDR1 SGHTA and CDR2 FQGTGA come from the germline V gene. Trimming cost V 4 bases and J 4 bases, with 13 bases left between them. As DNA, the CDR3 is TGTGCCAGCAGCTCCGGACCGTGGGCCACTGAAGCTTTCTTT. Translation gives CASSSGPWATEAFF.

This clone was seen ten or more times. The chain joins TRBV10-1 to TRBJ2-7; D is unclear. V was pared by 4 bases and J by 5 bases, with 12 bases between. From germline, CDR1 is WNHNN and CDR2 SYGVQD (reference sequence). The CDR3 runs 13 residues. This CDR3 reads CASSATPRDEQYF. For the CDR3, the DNA is TGCGCCAGCAGTGCAACCCCCCGAGACGAGCAGTACTTC.

This chain links TRBV7-6 with TRBJ1-2; 12 bases are a match to TRBD1. Germline CDR1 is SGHVS and CDR2 is FNYEAQ. With 4 bases clipped from V and 4 bases from J, the junction kept 4 bases outside the gene matches. CDR3 length: 15 amino acids. This CDR3 reads CASSSGQGAFYGYTF. For the CDR3, the DNA is TGTGCCAGCAGCTCGGGACAGGGGGCGTTCTATGGCTACACCTTC.

This chain joins TRBV15 and TRBJ1-5; TRBD1 aligns across 8 bases. V gave up 3 bases and J gave up 2 bases; unmatched junction bases: 3. The length of the CDR3 is 15 residues. Germline V lookup: CDR1 LNHNV, CDR2 YYDKDF (reference sequence). The CDR3 loop is CATSSQGAGNQPQHF. DNA for the CDR3: TGTGCCACCAGCAGTCAGGGGGCTGGCAATCAGCCCCAGCATTTT.

The V gene is TRBV4-1, the J gene TRBJ2-5; 8 bases align to TRBD2. The germline gives CDR1 MGHRA, CDR2 YSYEKL. J lost 5 bases, V lost 0 bases, and 8 bases had no gene match. The CDR3 sequence is 16 residues long. The CDR3 region is CASSQDGGGRMETQYF. CDR3 DNA: TGCGCCAGCAGCCAAGACGGGGGGGGTAGAATGGAGACCCAGTACTTC.

This clone has a single count. The V call is TRBV5-1, the J call TRBJ1-4; D is uncertain. This CDR3 comprises 15 residues. V lost 1 base to trimming and J lost 0 bases, with 7 bases between them. Germline CDR1 reads SGHRS; CDR2 reads YFSETQ. The CDR3 sequence: CASSLKGATNEKLFF. The CDR3 coding sequence is TGCGCCAGCAGCTTGAAAGGAGCAACTAATGAAAAACTGTTTTTT.

J is TRBJ2-7 and V is TRBV28; the D gene is possibly TRBD2 (6 bases). This CDR3 has 16 residues. Trimming took off 6 bases at V and 0 bases at J, with 18 bases between the two ends. CDR1 and CDR2 (germline): MDHEN, SYDVKM. CDR3 coding DNA: TGTGCCAGCAGAACCGGGACGGGGGTATCCTCCTACGAGCAGTACTTC. This codes for CASRTGTGVSSYEQYF.

This clone was counted between two and nine times. This chain uses TRBV19 with TRBJ1-1, with D tentatively TRBD1 (6 bases). Trimming removed 7 bases from V and 2 bases from J, with 14 bases in between. CDR3 length: 14 amino acids. Germline loops: CDR1 LNHDA, CDR2 SQIVND (reference sequence). Written as DNA, the CDR3 is TGTGCCAGTAAAAACAGGGTAGATAACACTGAAGCTTTCTTT. Encoded protein: CASKNRVDNTEAFF.

The rearrangement links TRBV23-1 to TRBJ2-2, with 9 bases that match TRBD2. TRBV23-1 is flagged as an ORF with uncertain function. The CDR3 covers 17 residues. Losses at the gene ends were 1 base for V and 2 bases for J; bases not matched to a gene: 5. The CDR3 nucleotides read TGCGCCAGCAGTCAATTGGCTAGCGGGATCAACACCGGGGAGCTGTTTTTT. Translating gives CASSQLASGINTGELFF.

This rearrangement joins TRBV6-1 to TRBJ1-1; 8 nucleotides match TRBD1. There are 15 residues in the CDR3. Germline values: CDR1 MNHNS, CDR2 SASEGT. The trim removed 5 bases at V and 6 bases at J, leaving 11 bases unmatched. CDR3 coding DNA: TGTGCCAGCAGTCTACGGACAGGGTTTCAGGCTGAAGCTTTCTTT. Its protein is CASSLRTGFQAEAFF.

This clone appeared once. This chain connects TRBV2 to TRBJ1-1; D unresolved. V dropped 4 bases and J dropped 3 bases, with 12 bases sitting between them. This CDR3 comprises 14 residues. Per the germline V gene, CDR1 is SNHLY and CDR2 is FYNNEI. The CDR3 DNA is TGTGCCAGCAGTGTGAAATTGGTAGACACTGAAGCTTTCTTT. Translated, it gives CASSVKLVDTEAFF. The full variable domain, completed using reference TRBV2 and TRBJ1-1, is EPEVTQTPSHQVTQMGQEVILRCVPISNHLYFYWYRQILGQKVEFLVSFYNNEISEKSEIFDDQFSVERPDGSNFTLKIRSTKLEDSAMYFCASSVKLVDTEAFFGQGTRLTVV.

The chain joins TRBV27 to TRBJ2-3; perhaps TRBD2 as D (6 bases). V gave up 5 bases and J gave up 1 base, with 13 bases separating them. The CDR3 is 15 residues long. Germline CDR1 reads MNHEY; CDR2 reads SMNVEV (reference sequence). The CDR3 sequence is CASSPDPGGTDTQYF. DNA of the CDR3: TGTGCCAGCAGTCCTGACCCGGGGGGCACAGATACGCAGTATTTT.

The chain employs TRBV11-2 and TRBJ2-3; 7 bases match TRBD2. CDR1 and CDR2 (germline): SGHAT, FQNNGV. Losses at the gene ends were 3 bases for V and 6 bases for J; bases not matched to a gene: 6. This CDR3 spans 14 amino acids. The CDR3: CASSLQSGADTQYF. CDR3 bases: TGTGCCAGCAGCTTGCAAAGCGGGGCGGATACGCAGTATTTT.

The J gene is TRBJ1-6, the V gene TRBV30; D unclear. CDR1 and CDR2 from the germline V gene are GTSNPN and SVGIG (reference sequence). V gave up 4 bases and J gave up 7 bases, with 17 bases separating them. The CDR3 has 15 amino acids. The CDR3 DNA reads as TGTGCCTGGACTACCGCGAGTGTTATCAATTCACCCCTCCACTTT. As protein: CAWTTASVINSPLHF.

There are a few counts of this clone. V gene TRBV5-5 combines with J gene TRBJ1-3, with 9 nucleotides matching TRBD1. With V trimmed by 4 bases and J by 1 base, 6 bases remained unmatched. The CDR3 consists of 16 residues. Germline CDR1 SGHKS, CDR2 YYEKEE (reference sequence). In nucleotides, the CDR3 is TGTGCCAGCAGCGACTACAGGGGGCGATCTGGAAACACCATATATTTT. Encoded protein: CASSDYRGRSGNTIYF.

Only one count was recorded for this clone. The chain uses TRBV29-1 and TRBJ1-6; the D gene is possibly TRBD1 (5 bases). Trimming pared 4 bases from V and 5 bases from J, leaving 12 bases between. CDR1 is SQVTM, CDR2 ANQGSEA, per germline. This CDR3 has 14 amino acids. The CDR3 spells CSVAQGINNSPLHF. The CDR3 nucleotides read TGCAGCGTTGCTCAGGGAATAAATAATTCACCCCTCCACTTT.